This T cell receptor beta chain was observed in a study of blood T cell repertoires in COVID-19. Authors' methods: How many nucleated cells were present was estimated from reference gene primer amplification. The data were produced by immunoSEQ multiplex PCR, yet TCRdb's version contains in-frame clones alone and is incomplete. V and J calls and clone size follow that table, whereas D and trimming were derived from the DNA. This sample has roughly 400,000 clones, with roughly 92% found just once. A case of COVID-19 had been met by exposed participants within 2 weeks before study entry. Germline values: CDR1 SGHTA, CDR2 FQGNSA. This CDR3 has 17 amino acids. The junction had 8 bases not matched to a gene; V was cut back by 2 bases and J by 2 bases.

Specimen: PBMCs or T cells enriched from blood (not recorded which). The sequence came from a woman aged 40 to 50 who had been exposed to COVID-19. J is TRBJ2-7 and V is TRBV7-2; TRBD2 agrees at 11 bases. The CDR3 loop is CASSLRGLAGSTYEQYF. DNA for the CDR3: TGTGCCAGCAGCTTACGTGGACTAGCGGGCTCTACCTACGAGCAGTACTTC.